This is a list of T cell receptor beta chains from one sample in a study of long-term antiretroviral therapy in people with HIV. Generated by immunoSEQ multiplex PCR, the TCRdb table keeps only in-frame clones and is missing some. The profile shows 17,000 or so clones, more than 85% of them singletons. The sequencing used unsorted PBMCs, collected 0.3 years after starting antiretroviral therapy. The receptors shown here come from a man aged 60-69 years with HIV. Both conserved end residues are part of each CDR3. A D gene is named only where the DNA matches it firmly. Clone size appears in some rows only: once, few, many, or a class for an expanded clone.

d_call | j_call | v_call | cdr3_length | clone_size | cdr3_aa | cdr3_nt
. | TRBJ2-4 | TRBV5-1 | 16 | once | CASSLDQGLAKNIQYF | TGCGCCAGCAGCTTGGACCAGGGCTTAGCCAAAAACATTCAGTACTTC
. | TRBJ1-2 | TRBV5-1 | 14 | . | CASTSGGINYGYTF | TGCGCCAGTACTTCTGGGGGGATTAACTATGGCTACACCTTC
. | TRBJ2-5 | TRBV6-6 | 15 | . | CASSGGWAGQETQYF | TGTGCCAGCAGTGGGGGATGGGCAGGGCAAGAGACCCAGTACTTC
TRBD1 | TRBJ1-4 | TRBV10-3 | 14 | . | CAISESTGDEKLFF | TGTGCCATCAGTGAGTCTACAGGGGATGAAAAACTGTTTTTT
TRBD1 | TRBJ2-7 | TRBV4-1 | 15 | . | CASSQPWGQTVEQYF | TGCGCCAGCAGCCAGCCCTGGGGACAGACGGTCGAGCAGTACTTC
TRBD1 | TRBJ2-5 | TRBV6-1 | 15 | once | CASGGRGYPQETQYF | TGTGCCAGCGGGGGCAGGGGGTACCCCCAAGAGACCCAGTACTTC
. | TRBJ2-7 | TRBV12-5 | 18 | . | CASGLAHPGGRAGGEQYF | TGTGCTAGTGGTTTGGCCCATCCCGGGGGCAGGGCAGGGGGCGAGCAGTACTTC
. | TRBJ2-4 | TRBV5-6 | 14 | . | CASSLYGNQDIQYF | TGTGCCAGCAGCTTGTATGGTAATCAGGACATTCAGTACTTC
TRBD2 | TRBJ2-7 | TRBV11-2 | 16 | once | CASSLGSSGGAYEQYF | TGTGCCAGCAGCTTAGGGTCTAGCGGGGGGGCCTACGAGCAGTACTTC
. | TRBJ1-2 | TRBV7-6 | 16 | few | CASSSVPGAGGYGYTF | TGTGCCAGCAGCTCAGTCCCCGGGGCAGGAGGCTATGGCTACACCTTC
TRBD2 | TRBJ2-5 | TRBV30 | 13 | . | CAWRASSGETQYF | TGTGCCTGGAGGGCGAGTAGCGGGGAGACCCAGTACTTC
. | TRBJ2-7 | TRBV10-2 | 13 | . | CASSDGKVYEQYF | TGCGCCAGCAGTGACGGGAAAGTTTACGAGCAGTACTTC
. | TRBJ1-3 | TRBV7-9 | 18 | . | CASSFLRRLPELGNTIYF | TGTGCCAGCAGCTTCCTTAGGAGACTTCCCGAACTAGGAAACACCATATATTTT
TRBD2 | TRBJ2-3 | TRBV11-3 | 16 | . | CASSSTSGGAFDTQYF | TGTGCCAGCAGCTCAACTAGCGGGGGGGCTTTCGATACGCAGTATTTT
. | TRBJ2-2 | TRBV5-1 | 16 | . | CASSFGGLSNPGELFF | TGCGCCAGCAGTTTTGGGGGACTCAGTAACCCCGGGGAGCTGTTTTTT
. | TRBJ1-4 | TRBV18 | 15 | . | CASSPGSERIEKLFF | TGTGCCAGCTCACCAGGGTCGGAGAGAATAGAAAAACTGTTTTTT
TRBD2 | TRBJ2-5 | TRBV5-1 | 15 | . | CASSPLAGGQETQYF | TGCGCCAGCAGCCCGTTAGCGGGGGGCCAAGAGACCCAGTACTTC
. | TRBJ1-2 | TRBV7-9 | 13 | . | CASSLGGGPGVTF | TGTGCCAGCAGCTTAGGAGGGGGGCCGGGAGTGACCTTC
. | TRBJ1-2 | TRBV15 | 14 | large | CATSRDRQTPGYTF | TGTGCCACCAGCAGAGATCGGCAAACCCCCGGCTACACCTTC
. | TRBJ2-1 | TRBV4-1 | 16 | . | CASSQDAITPYNEQFF | TGCGCCAGCAGCCAAGATGCTATCACCCCCTACAATGAGCAGTTCTTC
. | TRBJ1-6 | TRBV19 | 16 | . | CASSIRGSYRPSPLHF | TGTGCCAGTAGTATTCGGGGATCTTATCGGCCGTCACCCCTCCACTTT
. | TRBJ1-2 | TRBV2 | 12 | once | CASSDDSYGYTF | TGTGCCAGCAGCGATGACAGCTATGGCTACACCTTC
. | TRBJ2-3 | TRBV6-5 | 13 | . | CASSYQLTDTQYF | TGTGCCAGCAGTTATCAACTCACAGATACGCAGTATTTT
. | TRBJ2-1 | TRBV5-8 | 11 | . | CASSSRKRKFF | TGTGCCAGCAGCTCACGGAAAAGGAAGTTCTTC
TRBD2 | TRBJ2-1 | TRBV5-1 | 16 | . | CASSRPGLAGNNEQFF | TGCGCCAGCAGCCGGCCGGGACTAGCGGGAAACAATGAGCAGTTCTTC
. | TRBJ1-4 | TRBV7-2 | 14 | . | CASSAQGASEKLFF | TGTGCCAGCAGCGCCCAGGGAGCTAGTGAAAAACTGTTTTTT
. | TRBJ1-5 | TRBV28 | 13 | . | CASLTLGGEPQHF | TGTGCCAGCCTTACCCTCGGTGGGGAGCCCCAGCATTTT
TRBD2 | TRBJ2-7 | TRBV4-1 | 19 | . | CASSPTHAFLAELLYEQYF | TGCGCCAGCAGCCCGACCCACGCATTCCTAGCGGAGCTTCTCTACGAGCAGTACTTC
TRBD2 | TRBJ2-6 | TRBV18 | 19 | . | CASSPYFGGRESGANVLTF | TGTGCCAGCTCACCCTACTTTGGAGGGAGGGAGTCTGGGGCCAACGTCCTGACTTTC
. | TRBJ2-7 | TRBV9 | 14 | once | CASSALGGAYEQYF | TGTGCCAGCAGCGCCCTCGGGGGAGCTTACGAGCAGTACTTC
. | TRBJ2-2 | TRBV30 | 15 | . | CAWSWRQTNTGELFF | TGTGCCTGGAGTTGGCGACAGACGAACACCGGGGAGCTGTTTTTT
TRBD2 | TRBJ2-7 | TRBV7-6 | 15 | . | CASSLRLAANYEQYF | TGTGCCAGCAGCCTAAGACTAGCGGCGAACTACGAGCAGTACTTC
. | TRBJ1-4 | TRBV7-9 | 18 | . | CASSLSEGLGVWREKLFF | TGTGCCAGCAGCTTATCGGAGGGTTTGGGGGTGTGGCGTGAAAAACTGTTTTTT
. | TRBJ2-7 | TRBV6-1 | 14 | . | CASSLRGDHYEQYF | TGTGCCAGCAGCCTGCGGGGAGATCACTACGAGCAGTACTTC